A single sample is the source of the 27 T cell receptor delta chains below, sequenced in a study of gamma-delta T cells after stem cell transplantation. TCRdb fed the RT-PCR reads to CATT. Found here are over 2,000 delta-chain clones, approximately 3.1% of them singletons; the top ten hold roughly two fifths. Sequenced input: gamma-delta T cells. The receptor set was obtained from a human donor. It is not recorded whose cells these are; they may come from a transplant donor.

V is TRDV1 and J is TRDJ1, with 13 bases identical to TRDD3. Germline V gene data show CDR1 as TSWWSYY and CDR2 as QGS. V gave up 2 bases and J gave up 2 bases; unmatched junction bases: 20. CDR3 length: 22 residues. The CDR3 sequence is CALGEFPSVRTGGYGRTDKLIF. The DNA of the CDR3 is TGTGCTCTTGGGGAATTCCCCAGCGTCCGTACTGGGGGATACGGTCGGACCGATAAACTCATCTTT.

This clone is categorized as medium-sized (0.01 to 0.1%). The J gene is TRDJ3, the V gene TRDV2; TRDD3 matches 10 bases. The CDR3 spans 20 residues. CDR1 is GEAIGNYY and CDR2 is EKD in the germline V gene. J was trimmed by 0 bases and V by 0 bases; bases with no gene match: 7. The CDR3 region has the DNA TGTGCCTGTGACACCGCGACTGGGGGATCCCGCTCCTGGGACACCCGACAGATGTTTTTC. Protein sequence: CACDTATGGSRSWDTRQMFF.

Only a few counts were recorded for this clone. CDR3 nucleotide sequence: TGTGCCTGTGACCCCCTCGGGAGGGCGCAGCCTAACACCGATAAACTCATCTTT. As protein: CACDPLGRAQPNTDKLIF. The chain carries TRDV2 and TRDJ1; D unclear. The CDR3 consists of 18 residues. The V end lost 3 bases, the J end lost 0 bases, and 22 bases lay between the germline ends. The germline V gene encodes CDR1 GEAIGNYY and CDR2 EKD.

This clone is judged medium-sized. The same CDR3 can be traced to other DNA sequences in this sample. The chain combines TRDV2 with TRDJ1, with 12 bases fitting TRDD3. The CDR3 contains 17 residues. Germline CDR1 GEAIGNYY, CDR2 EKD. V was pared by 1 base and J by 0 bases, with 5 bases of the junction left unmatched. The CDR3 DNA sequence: TGTGCCTGTGACACACTGGGGGATACAGCAAACACCGATAAACTCATCTTT. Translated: CACDTLGDTANTDKLIF.

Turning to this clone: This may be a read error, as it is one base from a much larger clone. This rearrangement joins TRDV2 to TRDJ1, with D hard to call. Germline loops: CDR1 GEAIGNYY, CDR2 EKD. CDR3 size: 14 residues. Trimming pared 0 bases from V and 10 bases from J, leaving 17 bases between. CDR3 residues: CACDTIGAGQGLIF. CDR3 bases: TGTGCCTGTGACACCATAGGAGCGGGTCAAGGACTCATCTTT.

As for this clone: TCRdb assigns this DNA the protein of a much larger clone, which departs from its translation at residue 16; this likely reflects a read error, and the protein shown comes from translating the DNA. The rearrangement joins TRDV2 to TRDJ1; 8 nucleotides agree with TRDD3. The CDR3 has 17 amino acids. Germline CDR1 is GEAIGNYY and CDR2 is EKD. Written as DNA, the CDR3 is TGTGCCTGTGACACCGTGGTGGGGGATCAGGAGGGGAAAAGACTCACCTTT. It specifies CACDTVVGDQEGKRLTF.

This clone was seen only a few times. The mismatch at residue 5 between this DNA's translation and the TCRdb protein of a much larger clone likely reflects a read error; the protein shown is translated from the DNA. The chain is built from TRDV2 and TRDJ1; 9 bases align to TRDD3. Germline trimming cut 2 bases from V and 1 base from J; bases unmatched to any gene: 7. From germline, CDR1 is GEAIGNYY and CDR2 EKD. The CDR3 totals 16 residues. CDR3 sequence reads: CACDRLGDHFTDKLIF. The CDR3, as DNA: TGTGCCTGTGACAGACTGGGGGACCATTTCACCGATAAACTCATCTTT.

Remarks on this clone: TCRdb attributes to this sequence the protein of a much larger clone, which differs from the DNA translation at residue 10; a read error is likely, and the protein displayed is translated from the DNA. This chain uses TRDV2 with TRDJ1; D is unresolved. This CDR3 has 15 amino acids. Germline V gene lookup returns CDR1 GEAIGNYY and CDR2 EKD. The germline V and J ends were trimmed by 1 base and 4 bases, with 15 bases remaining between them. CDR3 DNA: TGTGCCTGTGACACTATAACTGTACCAATCGATAAACTCATCTTT. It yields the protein CACDTITVPIDKLIF.

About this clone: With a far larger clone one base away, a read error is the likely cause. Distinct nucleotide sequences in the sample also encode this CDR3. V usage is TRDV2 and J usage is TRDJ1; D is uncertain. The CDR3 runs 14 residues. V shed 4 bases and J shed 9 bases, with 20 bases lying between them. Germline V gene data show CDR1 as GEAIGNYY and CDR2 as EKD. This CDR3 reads CACDTIGAGQELIF. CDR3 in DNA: TGTGCCTGTGATACCATAGGAGCGGGTCAAGAACTCATCTTT.

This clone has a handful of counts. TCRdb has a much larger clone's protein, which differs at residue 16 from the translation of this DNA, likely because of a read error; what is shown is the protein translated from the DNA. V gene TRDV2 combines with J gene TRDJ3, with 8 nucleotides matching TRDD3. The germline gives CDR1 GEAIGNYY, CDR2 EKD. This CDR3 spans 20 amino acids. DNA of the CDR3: TGTGCCTGTGACACGGTTGGGGGATCGTCGAGCTCCTGGGACACCCAACAGATGTTTTTC. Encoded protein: CACDTVGGSSSSWDTQQMFF.

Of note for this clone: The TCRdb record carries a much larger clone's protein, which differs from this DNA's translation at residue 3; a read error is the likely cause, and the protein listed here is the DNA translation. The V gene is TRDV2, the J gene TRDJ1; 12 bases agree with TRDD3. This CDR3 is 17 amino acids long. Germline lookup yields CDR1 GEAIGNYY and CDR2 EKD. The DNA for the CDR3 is TGTGCCAGTGACACCTTGAGTACTGGGGGATACAACGATAAACTCATCTTT. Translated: CASDTLSTGGYNDKLIF.

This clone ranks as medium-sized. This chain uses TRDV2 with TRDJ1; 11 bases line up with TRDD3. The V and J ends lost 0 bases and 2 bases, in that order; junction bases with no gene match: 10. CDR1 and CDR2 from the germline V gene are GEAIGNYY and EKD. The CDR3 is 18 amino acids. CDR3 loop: CACDTVGLGDTSTDKLIF. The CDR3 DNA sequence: TGTGCCTGTGACACCGTAGGGCTGGGGGATACTTCGACCGATAAACTCATCTTT.

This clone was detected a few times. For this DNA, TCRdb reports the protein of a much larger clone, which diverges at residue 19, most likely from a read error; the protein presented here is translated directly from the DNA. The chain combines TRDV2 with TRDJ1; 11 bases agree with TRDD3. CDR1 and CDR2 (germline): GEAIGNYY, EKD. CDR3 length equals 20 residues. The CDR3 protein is CACDTVSVGGYGLYTDKLTF. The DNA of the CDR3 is TGTGCCTGTGACACCGTGTCTGTTGGGGGATACGGTCTGTACACCGATAAACTCACCTTT.

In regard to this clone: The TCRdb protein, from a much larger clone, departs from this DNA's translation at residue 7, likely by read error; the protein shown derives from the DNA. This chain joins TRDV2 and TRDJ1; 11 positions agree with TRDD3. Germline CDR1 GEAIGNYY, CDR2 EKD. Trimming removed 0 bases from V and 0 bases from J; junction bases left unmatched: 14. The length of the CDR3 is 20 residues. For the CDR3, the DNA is TGTGCCTGTGACACCGTGCCTGTTGGGGGATACGGTCTGTACACCGATAAACTCATCTTT. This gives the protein CACDTVPVGGYGLYTDKLIF.

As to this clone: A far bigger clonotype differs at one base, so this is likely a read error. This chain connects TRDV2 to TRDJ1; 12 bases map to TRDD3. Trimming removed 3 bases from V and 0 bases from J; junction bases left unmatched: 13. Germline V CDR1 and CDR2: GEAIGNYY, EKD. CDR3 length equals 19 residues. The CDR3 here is CACDAMSLGDTEYTDKLIF. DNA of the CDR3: TGTGCCTGTGACGCCATGAGTCTGGGGGATACGGAGTACACCGATAAACTCATCTTT.

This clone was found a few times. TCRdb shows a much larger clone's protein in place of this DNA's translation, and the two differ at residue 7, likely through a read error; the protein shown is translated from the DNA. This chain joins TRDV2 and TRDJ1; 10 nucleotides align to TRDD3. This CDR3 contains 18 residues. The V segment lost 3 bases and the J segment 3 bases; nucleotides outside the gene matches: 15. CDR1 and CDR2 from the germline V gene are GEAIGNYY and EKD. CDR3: CACDPLSTGDTRADKLIF. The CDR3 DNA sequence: TGTGCCTGTGACCCTCTCTCGACGGGGGATACGCGGGCCGATAAACTCATCTTT.

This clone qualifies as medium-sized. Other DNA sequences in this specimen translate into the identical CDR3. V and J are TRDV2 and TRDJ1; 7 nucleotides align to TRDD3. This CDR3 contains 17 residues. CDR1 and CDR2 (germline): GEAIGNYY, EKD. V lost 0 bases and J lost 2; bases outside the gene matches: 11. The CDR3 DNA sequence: TGTGCCTGTGACACCGTAAGTCCTGGGGGGCCAACCGATAAACTCATCTTT. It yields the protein CACDTVSPGGPTDKLIF.

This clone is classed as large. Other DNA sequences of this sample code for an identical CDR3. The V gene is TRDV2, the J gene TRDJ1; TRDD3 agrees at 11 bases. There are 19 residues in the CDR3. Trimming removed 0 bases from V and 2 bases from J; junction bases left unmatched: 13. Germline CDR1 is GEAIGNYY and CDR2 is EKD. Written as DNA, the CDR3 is TGTGCCTGTGACACCGTCCGAACTGGGGGATATACCGCGACCGATAAACTCATCTTT. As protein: CACDTVRTGGYTATDKLIF.

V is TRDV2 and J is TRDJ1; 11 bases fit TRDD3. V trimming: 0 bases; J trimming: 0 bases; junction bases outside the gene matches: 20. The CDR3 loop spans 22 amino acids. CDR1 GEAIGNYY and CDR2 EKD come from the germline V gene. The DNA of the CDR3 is TGTGCCTGTGACACCATTTCTTCCACCCCTTTACTGGGGGATAACTACACCGATAAACTCATCTTT. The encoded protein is CACDTISSTPLLGDNYTDKLIF.

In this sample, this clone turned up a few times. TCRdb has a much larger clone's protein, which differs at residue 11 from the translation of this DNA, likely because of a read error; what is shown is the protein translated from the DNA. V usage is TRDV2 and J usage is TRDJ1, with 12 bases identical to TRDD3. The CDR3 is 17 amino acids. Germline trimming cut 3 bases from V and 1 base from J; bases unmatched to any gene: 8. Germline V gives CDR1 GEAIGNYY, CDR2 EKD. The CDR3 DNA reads TGTGCCTGTGACTCCCTTACTGGGGGATACACCACCGATAAACTCATCTTT. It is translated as CACDSLTGGYTTDKLIF.

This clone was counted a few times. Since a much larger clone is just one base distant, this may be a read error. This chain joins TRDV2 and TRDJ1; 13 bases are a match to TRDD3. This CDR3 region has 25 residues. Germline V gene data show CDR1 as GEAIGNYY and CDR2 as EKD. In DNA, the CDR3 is TGTGCCTGTGACACCTTACCTACGCTCGGACTGGGGGATACGGGCGAGGGGGTGTACACCGATAAACCCATCTTT. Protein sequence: CACDTLPTLGLGDTGEGVYTDKPIF.

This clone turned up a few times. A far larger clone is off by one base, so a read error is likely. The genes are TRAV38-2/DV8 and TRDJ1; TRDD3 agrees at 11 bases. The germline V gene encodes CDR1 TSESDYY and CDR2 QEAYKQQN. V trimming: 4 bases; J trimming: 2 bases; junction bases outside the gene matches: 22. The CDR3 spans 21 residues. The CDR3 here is CAYRVLSYSWGIHVGTDKLIF. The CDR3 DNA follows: TGTGCTTATAGGGTACTTTCCTACTCCTGGGGGATACACGTGGGTACCGATAAACTCATCTTT.

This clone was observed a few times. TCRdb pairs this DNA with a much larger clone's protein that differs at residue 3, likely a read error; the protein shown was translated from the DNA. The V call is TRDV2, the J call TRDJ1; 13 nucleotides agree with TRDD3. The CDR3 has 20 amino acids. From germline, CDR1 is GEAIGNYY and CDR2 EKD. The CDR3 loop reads CAREPVLGDTRGQHTDKLIF. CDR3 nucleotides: TGTGCCCGTGAGCCCGTACTGGGGGATACGCGGGGGCAGCACACCGATAAACTCATCTTT.

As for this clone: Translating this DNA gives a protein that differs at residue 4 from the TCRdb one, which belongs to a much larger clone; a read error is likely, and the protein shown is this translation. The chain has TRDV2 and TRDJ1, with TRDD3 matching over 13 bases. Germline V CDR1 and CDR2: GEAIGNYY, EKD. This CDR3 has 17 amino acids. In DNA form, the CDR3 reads TGTGCCTGTGGCACCTTACTGGGGGATACGGGCACCGATAAACTCATCTTT. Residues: CACGTLLGDTGTDKLIF.

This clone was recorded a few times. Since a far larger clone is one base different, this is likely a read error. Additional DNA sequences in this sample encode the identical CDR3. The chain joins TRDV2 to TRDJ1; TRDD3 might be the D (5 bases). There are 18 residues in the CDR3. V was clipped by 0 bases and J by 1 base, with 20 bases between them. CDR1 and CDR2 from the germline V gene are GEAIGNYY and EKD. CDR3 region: CACDTVGTGGFSTDKLIF. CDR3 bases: TGTGCCTGTGACACCGTCGGTACTGGAGGATTCTCCACCGATAAACTCATCTTT.

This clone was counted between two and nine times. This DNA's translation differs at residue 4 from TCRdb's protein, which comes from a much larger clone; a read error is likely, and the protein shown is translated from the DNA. The CDR3 DNA is TGTGCCTGTGGCACCTTAGGGGCTTCTGGGGGATACTCCGATAAACTCATCTTT. Residues: CACGTLGASGGYSDKLIF. The rearrangement joins TRDV2 to TRDJ1, with 11 bases lining up with TRDD3. CDR3 length: 18 amino acids. Germline CDR1 reads GEAIGNYY; CDR2 reads EKD.

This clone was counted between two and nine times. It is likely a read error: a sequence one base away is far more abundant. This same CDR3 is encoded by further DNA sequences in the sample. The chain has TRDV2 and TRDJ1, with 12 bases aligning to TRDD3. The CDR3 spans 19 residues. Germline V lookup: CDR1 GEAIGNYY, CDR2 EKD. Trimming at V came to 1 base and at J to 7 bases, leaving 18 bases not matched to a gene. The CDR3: CACDTILLGDTEGTGKLIF. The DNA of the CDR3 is TGTGCCTGTGACACAATTCTACTGGGGGATACAGAAGGGACGGGTAAACTCATCTTT.